The T cell receptor (beta chain) described here comes from a study of blood T cell repertoires in COVID-19. Overall study context: The United States, Italy and Spain supplied acute and convalescent COVID-19 samples. Sources were T cells, B-cell-depleted T cells, or PBMCs; the material itself was cDNA or gDNA.

The CDR3 is 16 residues long. CDR1 is LNHDA and CDR2 is SQIVND in the germline V gene (reference sequence). V gave up 3 bases and J gave up 6 bases; unmatched junction bases: 5. In the authors' methods: Researchers report that nucleated cell counts were estimated from reference gene primer amplification. Profiling relied on immunoSEQ multiplex PCR, and the TCRdb table lists in-frame clones only, not all of them. D and trimming were read from the DNA, whereas the V and J calls and clone size are those reported in that table. The profile shows 40,000 or so clones, approximately 88% of them singletons. V usage is TRBV19 and J usage is TRBJ1-6; 10 bases are a match to TRBD1. Sequencing was carried out using peripheral blood. This clonotype originated in a human donor in a cohort sampled during active COVID-19. The CDR3 spells CASSMDRGSLNSPLHF. The CDR3 coding sequence is TGTGCCAGTAGTATGGACAGGGGGTCTCTTAATTCACCCCTCCACTTT.